This T cell receptor (beta chain) was identified during a study of T cells in Graves' hyperthyroidism and ophthalmopathy. V was cut by 0 bases and J by 8 bases, with 10 bases left in between. This CDR3 has 13 residues. The CDR3 regions of TCR beta were amplified from RNA transcripts. Initially, a first-round RT-PCR of the TCR CDR3 employed the HTBI primer set. Via MiXCR, TCRdb re-called the multiplex PCR reads, giving one row per CDR3 protein. The table records more than 550,000 distinct CDR3 sequences, approximately 19% of them present only once. The rearrangement joins TRBV12-3 or TRBV12-4 to TRBJ1-2; D is unclear. This TCR came from a woman aged 45-60 years with Graves' hyperthyroidism that later progressed to Graves' ophthalmopathy. Sequencing input: blood. The CDR3 spells CASSLARDDGYTF. CDR3 DNA: TGTGCCAGCAGTTTAGCGCGGGATGACGGCTACACCTTC.